The 13 T cell receptor beta chains below were found in one sample sequenced in a study of OX40 agonist ivuxolimab in advanced cancers. Method: immunoSEQ multiplex PCR; TCRdb's copy keeps in-frame clones and lacks some. The sample carries approximately 74,000 clones, 90% recorded once. This specimen consisted of CD4+ or CD8+ T cells sorted from blood, obtained in a trial of the OX40 agonist ivuxolimab. These TCRs come from an adult with an advanced solid tumor such as melanoma, head and neck, liver or kidney cancer.

The chain combines TRBV28 with TRBJ1-1; a weak D match, TRBD1 (5 bases). The CDR3 totals 12 residues. Between the trimmed V and J ends, which lost 6 bases and 5 bases, there was a span of 10 bases. The germline V gene has CDR1 MDHEN and CDR2 SYDVKM. Here the CDR3 reads CASRGPGTEAFF. The CDR3 DNA follows: TGTGCCAGCAGGGGGCCGGGAACTGAAGCTTTCTTT.

The genes are TRBV29-1 and TRBJ2-1; 8 nucleotides agree with TRBD2. V shed 4 bases and J 5 bases; nucleotides not matched to a gene: 4. Germline V gene data show CDR1 as SQVTM and CDR2 as ANQGSEA. CDR3 length: 13 residues. CDR3 amino acids: CSVGVAGNNEQFF. The CDR3 DNA reads TGCAGCGTTGGGGTAGCGGGAAACAATGAGCAGTTCTTC.

The chain combines TRBV29-1 with TRBJ1-2, with 11 bases that match TRBD1. This CDR3 contains 13 residues. V shed 8 bases and J 7 bases; nucleotides not matched to a gene: 9. CDR1 and CDR2 from the germline V gene are SQVTM and ANQGSEA. DNA of the CDR3: TGCAGCTCGACCCGGACAGGGGGCGGTGGCTACACCTTC. Translated: CSSTRTGGGGYTF.

V usage is TRBV11-2 and J usage is TRBJ1-4; possible D gene TRBD1, 6 bases. Trimming stripped 5 bases from V and 5 bases from J, with 15 bases between. The CDR3 totals 15 residues. Per the germline V gene, CDR1 is SGHAT and CDR2 is FQNNGV. CDR3 sequence (DNA): TGTGCCAGCAGCAGCAGACAGGCAGGGAATGAAAAACTGTTTTTT. The encoded protein is CASSSRQAGNEKLFF.

The gene calls are TRBV6-5 and TRBJ2-7; TRBD2 matches 8 bases. Losses at the gene ends were 6 bases for V and 0 bases for J; bases not matched to a gene: 4. The CDR3 consists of 14 residues. CDR1 MNHEY and CDR2 SVGAGI come from the germline V gene. CDR3 amino acids: CASRTSVGSYEQYF. The CDR3 coding sequence is TGTGCCAGCAGGACTAGCGTCGGCTCCTACGAGCAGTACTTC.

V and J are TRBV11-1 and TRBJ2-3; maybe TRBD1 (6 bases). The V end was cut by 5 bases, the J end by 5 bases, with 20 bases between. The CDR3 runs 16 residues. Germline CDR1 reads SGHAT; CDR2 reads FQDESV (reference sequence). The DNA for the CDR3 is TGTGCCAGCAGCCAAACATTGGGGGCGCAGGGAGATACGCAGTATTTT. It yields the protein CASSQTLGAQGDTQYF.

The chain uses TRBV18 and TRBJ2-5; D gene ambiguous. V was trimmed by 0 bases and J by 2 bases, leaving 7 bases between them. This CDR3 is 14 amino acids long. Looked up from germline, CDR1 is KGHSH and CDR2 is LQKENI. CDR3 sequence reads: CASSPPSRQETQYF. CDR3 sequence (DNA): TGTGCCAGCTCACCACCTTCCAGACAAGAGACCCAGTACTTC.

This sequence joins TRBV14 and TRBJ1-2; D possibly corresponds to TRBD1 (5 bases). The V end was cut by 4 bases, the J end by 5 bases, with 11 bases between. The CDR3 length is 13 residues. The germline gives CDR1 SGHDN, CDR2 FVKESK. CDR3 region: CASSPGYRYGYTF. Written as DNA, the CDR3 is TGTGCCAGCAGCCCAGGGTACCGGTATGGCTACACCTTC.

This chain links TRBV29-1 with TRBJ2-5, with unresolved D. Germline assignment: CDR1 SQVTM and CDR2 ANQGSEA. This CDR3 comprises 14 residues. The V end was cut by 3 bases, the J end by 5 bases, with 16 bases between. CDR3 in amino acids: CSVEHDLIEETQYF. The CDR3 DNA reads as TGCAGCGTTGAGCATGACCTGATTGAGGAGACCCAGTACTTC.

The rearrangement links TRBV30 to TRBJ1-6; possible D gene TRBD1, 5 bases. This CDR3 is 13 amino acids long. Trimming took 2 bases from V and 8 from J, leaving 10 bases between them. CDR1 is GTSNPN and CDR2 is SVGIG in the germline V gene (reference sequence). CDR3 nucleotide sequence: TGTGCCTGGAGTTTGGGGGGTGATTCACCCCTCCACTTT. Its translation: CAWSLGGDSPLHF.

The chain carries TRBV7-3 and TRBJ1-6; a possible D gene is TRBD1 (5 bases). Trimming took off 0 bases at V and 10 bases at J, with 13 bases between the two ends. The CDR3 is 15 amino acids. The V gene's germline CDR1 is SGHTA and CDR2 FQGTGA. In DNA form, the CDR3 reads TGTGCCAGCAGCTTAACGTCAGGGTGGGTGTCACCCCTCCACTTT. Protein: CASSLTSGWVSPLHF.

The rearrangement uses TRBV15 and TRBJ2-5, with TRBD1 matching over 8 bases. This CDR3 comprises 13 residues. The V gene's germline CDR1 is LNHNV and CDR2 YYDKDF (reference sequence). V dropped 6 bases and J dropped 5; count of bases not matched to a gene: 5. CDR3 loop: CATSRTGIETQYF. CDR3 coding DNA: TGTGCCACCAGTCGGACAGGGATCGAGACCCAGTACTTC.

The V and J genes are TRBV15 and TRBJ2-7; no definite D call. CDR3 length: 15 amino acids. V was pared by 0 bases and J by 4 bases, with 13 bases between. The V gene's germline CDR1 is LNHNV and CDR2 YYDKDF (reference sequence). CDR3 nucleotides: TGTGCCACCAGCAGAGATAGGATAATGTTATACGAGCAGTACTTC. It yields the protein CATSRDRIMLYEQYF.